This paragraph reports one T cell receptor (beta chain). The antigen remains undetermined. The protocol was immunoSEQ multiplex PCR, while the TCRdb copy is restricted to in-frame clones and leaves out a portion. The table shows 2 million to 2.5 million clones, with roughly 90% occurring only once. The record originates from a study of shared clonotypes between healthy human individuals. Across the whole study: Donors consisted of two women and a few men between 18 and 49. Every donor yielded three CD4 naive, three CD4 memory, two CD8 naive and one CD8 memory plate. The study, taken as a whole, reports: With few donors, the genetic and exposure-history diversity represented was limited. Researchers sampled only blood; tissue repertoires likely differ.

The CDR3 has 14 residues. The germline V gene has CDR1 MNHNS and CDR2 SASEGT. Trimming took 2 bases from V and 1 from J; bases not matched to a gene: 1. The source material was naive CD4+ T cells from PBMCs. As to subset: CD45RA+ positively selected. This chain joins TRBV6-1 and TRBJ2-5; TRBD2 aligns across 7 bases. The receptor was derived from a man younger than 30 in good health. Some clones in this sample may be carry-over from other donors' samples. The CDR3 region is CASSEIAGQETQYF. The CDR3 nucleotides read TGTGCCAGCAGTGAAATAGCGGGCCAAGAGACCCAGTACTTC.